The TCR beta chain described here comes from a study of T cell repertoires in cytomegalovirus infection. The wider study: Both a matching HLA type and CMV infection were indicated by public TCR beta signatures.

The CDR3 contains 14 residues. The V segment lost 5 bases and the J segment 4 bases; nucleotides outside the gene matches: 5. Germline values: CDR1 SGHVS, CDR2 FQNEAQ. By share of the sample, this clonotype is large (0.1 to 1%). Its specificity is unknown. TCRdb re-called the reads through MiXCR, storing one row per CDR3 protein. The sample comprises 43,000 or so distinct CDR3 sequences, approximately 20% of which are singletons, and about 53% rests with the top ten. Study-wide results and caveats: Public TCR beta family frequency separated CMV-and-HLA carriers, including in an independent cohort. The response measured ex vivo was dominated by TCR beta clonotypes (HLA-C-restricted and CMV-specific).

The sample in question was CD8+ T cells from cultured PBMCs, obtained from culture after CMV antigen stimulation. The origin of this receptor is a human donor in good health (CMV status not recorded). Some clones in this sample may be carry-over from other donors' samples. The chain employs TRBV7-8 and TRBJ1-5; 7 nucleotides line up with TRBD1. CDR3 nucleotide sequence: TGTGCCAGCAGCACAGGGGCCTCAAATCAGCCCCAGCATTTT. Translation: CASSTGASNQPQHF.